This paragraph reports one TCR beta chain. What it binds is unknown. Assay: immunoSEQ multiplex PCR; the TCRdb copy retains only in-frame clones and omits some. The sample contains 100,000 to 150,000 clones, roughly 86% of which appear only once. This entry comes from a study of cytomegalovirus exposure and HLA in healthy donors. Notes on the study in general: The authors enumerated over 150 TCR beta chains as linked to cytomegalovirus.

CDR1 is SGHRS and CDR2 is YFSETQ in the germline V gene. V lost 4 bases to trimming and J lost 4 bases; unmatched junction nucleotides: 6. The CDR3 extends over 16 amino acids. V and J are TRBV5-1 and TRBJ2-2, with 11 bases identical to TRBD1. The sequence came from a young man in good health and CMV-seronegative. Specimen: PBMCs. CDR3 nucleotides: TGCGCCAGCAGCCCGCGGACAGGGGGCCTCACCGGGGAGCTGTTTTTT. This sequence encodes CASSPRTGGLTGELFF.